Listed below are T cell receptor beta chains from one sample, sequenced in a study of blood T cell repertoires in COVID-19. Repertoires were generated with immunoSEQ multiplex PCR, while TCRdb's copy carries only in-frame clones and drops some. The sample lists 65,000 or so clones, 85% to 90% occurring once. Sequenced material: peripheral blood. The receptor source for this set is a man between 50 and 59 years old with active COVID-19. Each CDR3 is given with its conserved first and last residue. Each record gives: D gene, V gene, clone size, J gene, CDR3 DNA, CDR3 protein. The D gene is left open where the match is weak. Clone size is given for some rows only: seen once, a few or many times, or a class if the clone is expanded.

d_gene: .; v_gene: TRBV6-1; abundance: .; j_gene: TRBJ1-6; CDR3nt: TGTGCCAGCAGTGAACGGGCAGGGGAGTCACCCCTCCACTTT; CDR3aa: CASSERAGESPLHF
d_gene: .; v_gene: TRBV10-3; abundance: .; j_gene: TRBJ1-6; CDR3nt: TGTGCCACCGGGGAGGCAGGGTGGGGATCACCCCTCCACTTT; CDR3aa: CATGEAGWGSPLHF
d_gene: TRBD1; v_gene: TRBV4-3; abundance: once; j_gene: TRBJ2-1; CDR3nt: TGCGCCAGCAGCCAAGCAGGGGGAAAGTACAATGAGCAGTTCTTC; CDR3aa: CASSQAGGKYNEQFF
d_gene: TRBD2; v_gene: TRBV27; abundance: once; j_gene: TRBJ2-2; CDR3nt: TGTGCCAGCAGTATCTACGCTATGAGGACTAGTGAATATACCGGGGAGCTGTTTTTT; CDR3aa: CASSIYAMRTSEYTGELFF
d_gene: TRBD1; v_gene: TRBV7-2; abundance: few; j_gene: TRBJ1-2; CDR3nt: TGTGCCAGCAGCTTTACATACGGGACAGGGTCGAGTGGCTACACCTTC; CDR3aa: CASSFTYGTGSSGYTF
d_gene: .; v_gene: TRBV28; abundance: .; j_gene: TRBJ2-3; CDR3nt: TGTGCCAGCGCGACAATTGGGGCTAGCACAGATACGCAGTATTTT; CDR3aa: CASATIGASTDTQYF
d_gene: .; v_gene: TRBV19; abundance: .; j_gene: TRBJ2-7; CDR3nt: TGTGCCAGTAAGGGGACTGCCGGACGGGAGCAGTACTTC; CDR3aa: CASKGTAGREQYF
d_gene: TRBD1; v_gene: TRBV19; abundance: .; j_gene: TRBJ2-7; CDR3nt: TGTGCCAGTAGTATAGGGACAGGGGGCTACGAGCAGTACTTC; CDR3aa: CASSIGTGGYEQYF
d_gene: .; v_gene: TRBV19; abundance: .; j_gene: TRBJ1-1; CDR3nt: TGTGCCAGTAGTCAGATCCCAGGGGACACTGAAGCTTTCTTT; CDR3aa: CASSQIPGDTEAFF
d_gene: .; v_gene: TRBV19; abundance: .; j_gene: TRBJ1-3; CDR3nt: TGTGCCAGTAGTCCCACAGGAGAGATGGGAAACACCATATATTTT; CDR3aa: CASSPTGEMGNTIYF
d_gene: .; v_gene: TRBV4-1; abundance: .; j_gene: TRBJ2-3; CDR3nt: TGCGCCAGCAGCCCAACAAGAGGGGGGGCCACAGATACGCAGTATTTT; CDR3aa: CASSPTRGGATDTQYF
d_gene: .; v_gene: TRBV6-2/TRBV6-3; abundance: .; j_gene: TRBJ1-5; CDR3nt: TGTGCCAGCAGTACTCCTAGGATTTATCAGCCCCAGCATTTT; CDR3aa: CASSTPRIYQPQHF
d_gene: TRBD2; v_gene: TRBV10-3; abundance: .; j_gene: TRBJ2-5; CDR3nt: TGTGCCATCAGTGACGGGGGACTAGCGGGGAGAGAGACCCAGTACTTC; CDR3aa: CAISDGGLAGRETQYF
d_gene: TRBD2; v_gene: TRBV4-1; abundance: .; j_gene: TRBJ2-1; CDR3nt: TGCGCCAGCAGCCAAGCTCGGACTAGCGGATACAATGAGCAGTTCTTC; CDR3aa: CASSQARTSGYNEQFF
d_gene: .; v_gene: TRBV10-2; abundance: .; j_gene: TRBJ1-3; CDR3nt: TGCGCCAGCAGTGAGTCGAGCCCGAACTCTGGAAACACCATATATTTT; CDR3aa: CASSESSPNSGNTIYF
d_gene: TRBD1; v_gene: TRBV6-5; abundance: .; j_gene: TRBJ2-7; CDR3nt: TGTGCCAGCAGTTACTCCAACAGGGGGAGGAACGAGCAGTACTTC; CDR3aa: CASSYSNRGRNEQYF
d_gene: .; v_gene: TRBV11-2; abundance: .; j_gene: TRBJ2-3; CDR3nt: TGTGCCAGTTCCCGGGTAGATACGCAGTATTTT; CDR3aa: CASSRVDTQYF
d_gene: .; v_gene: TRBV25-1; abundance: .; j_gene: TRBJ2-7; CDR3nt: TGTGCCAGCAAAGCACGTTACGAGCAGTACTTC; CDR3aa: CASKARYEQYF
d_gene: TRBD1; v_gene: TRBV28; abundance: .; j_gene: TRBJ1-4; CDR3nt: TGTGCCAGCAGTTTAACCACAGGGGGATTAAATGAAAAACTGTTTTTT; CDR3aa: CASSLTTGGLNEKLFF
d_gene: .; v_gene: TRBV5-1; abundance: .; j_gene: TRBJ1-2; CDR3nt: TGCGCCAGCAGCCCGGCGGGCGGCCCCTACGGCTACACCTTC; CDR3aa: CASSPAGGPYGYTF
d_gene: .; v_gene: TRBV11-3; abundance: .; j_gene: TRBJ2-1; CDR3nt: TGTGCCAGCAGCCTTCGACAGGGAGGAAATGAGCAGTTCTTC; CDR3aa: CASSLRQGGNEQFF
d_gene: .; v_gene: TRBV27; abundance: .; j_gene: TRBJ2-7; CDR3nt: TGTGCCAGCAGTTTATCGGGGGCCCCCTACGAGCAGTACTTC; CDR3aa: CASSLSGAPYEQYF
d_gene: TRBD2; v_gene: TRBV10-3; abundance: .; j_gene: TRBJ2-1; CDR3nt: TGTGCCACCTCCCTAGCGGGAGAAAATGAGCAGTTCTTC; CDR3aa: CATSLAGENEQFF
d_gene: TRBD1; v_gene: TRBV6-5; abundance: .; j_gene: TRBJ2-7; CDR3nt: TGTGCCAGCAGTTACTCTGACAGGGTATCCTACGAGCAGTACTTC; CDR3aa: CASSYSDRVSYEQYF
d_gene: TRBD2; v_gene: TRBV27; abundance: .; j_gene: TRBJ2-2; CDR3nt: TGTGCCAGCATTCTTGGGACTAGCGGGGAGGGCACCGGGGAGCTGTTTTTT; CDR3aa: CASILGTSGEGTGELFF
d_gene: .; v_gene: TRBV2; abundance: .; j_gene: TRBJ2-5; CDR3nt: TGTGCCAGCAGTGAAGACAGGGAAGGGACCCAGTACTTC; CDR3aa: CASSEDREGTQYF
d_gene: .; v_gene: TRBV24-1; abundance: few; j_gene: TRBJ1-4; CDR3nt: TGTGCCACCAGTGATGCAGGCGCCTCAACTAATGAAAAACTGTTTTTT; CDR3aa: CATSDAGASTNEKLFF
d_gene: TRBD1; v_gene: TRBV20-1; abundance: once; j_gene: TRBJ1-5; CDR3nt: TGCAGTGCTAGTCCGGACAGGGAAAGAAGCAATCAGCCCCAGCATTTT; CDR3aa: CSASPDRERSNQPQHF
d_gene: TRBD2; v_gene: TRBV5-1; abundance: .; j_gene: TRBJ2-5; CDR3nt: TGCGCCAGCAGCCCCCTAGCGGCAGAGACCCAGTACTTC; CDR3aa: CASSPLAAETQYF
d_gene: TRBD2; v_gene: TRBV13; abundance: .; j_gene: TRBJ2-3; CDR3nt: TGTGCCAGCAGCTTAGACGGGAGGGCGAGCACAGATACGCAGTATTTT; CDR3aa: CASSLDGRASTDTQYF
d_gene: TRBD1; v_gene: TRBV11-1; abundance: .; j_gene: TRBJ2-7; CDR3nt: TGTGCCAGCAGCTTAGTGGACAGGGGCTACGAGCAGTACTTC; CDR3aa: CASSLVDRGYEQYF
d_gene: .; v_gene: TRBV5-1; abundance: .; j_gene: TRBJ2-3; CDR3nt: TGCGCCAGCAGCTTAGCGATGTTTCCAGATACGCAGTATTTT; CDR3aa: CASSLAMFPDTQYF
d_gene: .; v_gene: TRBV2; abundance: .; j_gene: TRBJ1-3; CDR3nt: TGTGCCAGAAGGGGTTCTGGAAACACCATATATTTT; CDR3aa: CARRGSGNTIYF
d_gene: TRBD1; v_gene: TRBV29-1; abundance: .; j_gene: TRBJ1-1; CDR3nt: TGCAGCGTTGGACAGGGAGAATTTCTGGCTGAAGCTTTCTTT; CDR3aa: CSVGQGEFLAEAFF
d_gene: TRBD2; v_gene: TRBV10-3; abundance: .; j_gene: TRBJ2-3; CDR3nt: TGTGCCATCGGCGGGGGAGATACGCAGTATTTT; CDR3aa: CAIGGGDTQYF